The rows below give T cell receptor beta chains drawn from one sample of a study of OX40 agonist ivuxolimab in advanced cancers. TCRdb's copy holds only in-frame clones and misses some; the assay was immunoSEQ multiplex PCR. Of 13,000 to 15,000 clones in the sample, around 77% are singletons; the top ten hold more than 30%. Specimen: CD4+ or CD8+ T cells sorted from blood, collected in a trial of the OX40 agonist ivuxolimab. The receptors originated from an adult with an advanced solid tumor such as melanoma, head and neck, liver or kidney cancer. The CDR3 runs from the conserved cysteine through the conserved F or W. D genes are given only for firm matches. Clone size, where shown, is once, few, many, or a class for clones that have expanded.

TRBD1	few	TRBV7-3	TRBJ1-2	CASSQEFGRGDGYTF	TGCGCCAGCAGCCAAGAATTCGGCAGGGGGGATGGCTACACCTTC
-	-	TRBV9	TRBJ2-1	CASSPGPSNEQFF	TGTGCCAGCAGCCCTGGACCCTCCAATGAGCAGTTCTTC
TRBD2	-	TRBV7-9	TRBJ2-1	CASSWTSGSKDEQFF	TGTGCCAGCAGCTGGACTAGCGGGAGTAAGGATGAGCAGTTCTTC
-	-	TRBV27	TRBJ1-5	CASSSQGSNQPQHF	TGTGCCAGCAGTTCTCAGGGGAGCAATCAGCCCCAGCATTTT
-	-	TRBV6-9	TRBJ1-5	CASSATGIHQPQHF	TGTGCCAGCAGTGCTACAGGGATCCATCAGCCCCAGCATTTT
-	once	TRBV13	TRBJ2-5	CASSRLDAKTQYF	TGTGCCAGCAGCCGACTAGATGCGAAGACCCAGTACTTC
-	-	TRBV7-9	TRBJ2-1	CASSPDNEQFF	TGTGCCAGCAGCCCAGACAATGAGCAGTTCTTC
-	medium-sized	TRBV28	TRBJ2-7	CASTGAGGKNEQYF	TGTGCCAGCACGGGGGCAGGGGGTAAGAACGAGCAGTACTTC
-	once	TRBV29-1	TRBJ2-1	CSVEEKYNEQFF	TGCAGCGTTGAAGAAAAGTACAATGAGCAGTTCTTC
-	-	TRBV28	TRBJ2-2	CASSSPIRGGSGELFF	TGTGCCAGCAGTTCGCCGATAAGGGGCGGGTCCGGGGAGCTGTTTTTT
TRBD1	-	TRBV4-1	TRBJ2-3	CASSHTTGEYADTQYF	TGCGCCAGCAGCCACACGACAGGGGAGTACGCAGATACGCAGTATTTT
TRBD1	medium-sized	TRBV5-5	TRBJ1-2	CASSLNVDRGGGYTF	TGTGCCAGCAGCCTCAACGTAGACAGGGGCGGTGGCTACACCTTC
TRBD1	-	TRBV11-2	TRBJ1-1	CASRRTGNTEAFF	TGTGCCAGCAGGAGGACAGGCAACACTGAAGCTTTCTTT
TRBD2	-	TRBV27	TRBJ2-3	CASSFSLSGLAGADTQYF	TGTGCCAGCAGTTTCTCTCTCTCGGGACTAGCGGGAGCAGATACGCAGTATTTT
TRBD1	-	TRBV18	TRBJ1-4	CASSPRTGTGYEKLFF	TGTGCCAGCTCACCTCGGACCGGGACAGGGTATGAAAAACTGTTTTTT
TRBD2	-	TRBV19	TRBJ2-1	CASSIGLAGDYNEQFF	TGTGCCAGTAGCATCGGACTAGCGGGGGATTACAATGAGCAGTTCTTC
TRBD1	-	TRBV6-5	TRBJ1-1	CASSYLPGTENTEAFF	TGTGCCAGCAGTTACCTACCCGGGACAGAGAACACTGAAGCTTTCTTT
TRBD2	once	TRBV13	TRBJ2-6	CASSNRGGSGANVLTF	TGTGCCAGCAGCAACCGGGGGGGCTCTGGGGCCAACGTCCTGACTTTC
-	once	TRBV25-1	TRBJ1-2	CASSGIRDYTF	TGTGCCAGCAGCGGCATCAGGGACTACACCTTC
-	few	TRBV10-3	TRBJ2-7	CATLDAYEQYF	TGTGCCACTCTAGATGCCTACGAGCAGTACTTC
TRBD2	-	TRBV5-1	TRBJ2-7	CASSLPDGSGREYEQYF	TGCGCCAGCAGCTTACCTGATGGGAGCGGGAGAGAGTACGAGCAGTACTTC
TRBD2	medium-sized	TRBV9	TRBJ2-1	CASNPLAGNEQFF	TGTGCCAGCAACCCTTTAGCGGGGAATGAGCAGTTCTTC
TRBD2	-	TRBV19	TRBJ2-5	CASSTGLAGEETQYF	TGTGCCAGTAGTACCGGACTAGCGGGAGAGGAGACCCAGTACTTC
TRBD1	-	TRBV7-9	TRBJ2-7	CASSSDRGEAYEQYF	TGTGCCAGCAGCTCAGACAGGGGGGAAGCCTACGAGCAGTACTTC
-	-	TRBV6-5	TRBJ2-1	CASSHGGEQFF	TGTGCCAGCAGCCATGGGGGGGAGCAGTTCTTC
-	-	TRBV18	TRBJ1-5	CASSPQPGGNQPQHF	TGTGCCAGCTCACCGCAACCAGGGGGCAATCAGCCCCAGCATTTT
-	-	TRBV18	TRBJ1-2	CASSPIGRSGYTF	TGTGCCAGCTCACCGATCGGACGTAGCGGCTACACCTTC
TRBD2	-	TRBV5-6	TRBJ2-4	CASSTGLAENLAKNIQYF	TGTGCCAGCAGCACGGGACTAGCGGAGAATCTAGCCAAAAACATTCAGTACTTC
-	-	TRBV19	TRBJ1-2	CASSTSKGTNYGYTF	TGTGCCAGTAGTACCTCGAAGGGGACTAACTATGGCTACACCTTC
-	-	TRBV19	TRBJ2-3	CASSIAIGGDTQYF	TGTGCCAGTAGTATAGCTATTGGGGGGGATACGCAGTATTTT
TRBD1	-	TRBV7-3	TRBJ1-2	CASSSAPPGQRNYGYTF	TGTGCCAGCAGCTCAGCTCCTCCGGGACAGAGGAACTATGGCTACACCTTC
-	medium-sized	TRBV27	TRBJ2-1	CASRVAAGNEQFF	TGTGCCAGCAGGGTAGCGGCGGGCAATGAGCAGTTCTTC
-	-	TRBV9	TRBJ2-1	CASSPGVTTEQFF	TGTGCCAGCAGCCCCGGGGTAACGACTGAGCAGTTCTTC
TRBD2	-	TRBV6-1	TRBJ2-3	CASKLADPTDTQYF	TGTGCCAGCAAACTAGCGGACCCCACAGATACGCAGTATTTT
-	-	TRBV7-9	TRBJ1-1	CASSPAGMKRNTEAFF	TGTGCCAGCAGCCCAGCTGGGATGAAGAGGAACACTGAAGCTTTCTTT
-	-	TRBV6-4	TRBJ2-5	CASSGAVGETQYF	TGTGCCAGCAGTGGCGCAGTAGGAGAGACCCAGTACTTC
-	-	TRBV9	TRBJ1-1	CASSPRGNMNTEAFF	TGTGCCAGCAGCCCCCGGGGGAACATGAACACTGAAGCTTTCTTT
TRBD1	-	TRBV5-4	TRBJ1-2	CASSLDRDSQSDYGYTF	TGTGCCAGCAGTTTGGACCGGGACAGCCAATCGGACTATGGCTACACCTTC
-	-	TRBV19	TRBJ1-2	CASSRVPQASNYGYTF	TGTGCCAGTAGCCGGGTCCCCCAGGCTTCCAACTATGGCTACACCTTC
TRBD2	-	TRBV5-6	TRBJ2-2	CASSSAGTSGYTGELFF	TGTGCCAGCAGCTCCGCCGGGACTAGCGGCTACACCGGGGAGCTGTTTTTT
TRBD1	-	TRBV29-1	TRBJ2-6	CSAHPRFRDRGHRGANVLTF	TGCAGCGCCCACCCTAGGTTCCGGGACAGGGGACACAGGGGGGCCAACGTCCTGACTTTC
-	once	TRBV25-1	TRBJ2-5	CASREGGTQYF	TGTGCCAGCAGAGAAGGGGGGACCCAGTACTTC
TRBD2	-	TRBV7-6	TRBJ2-1	CASSLELAGDPTDEQFF	TGTGCCAGCAGCTTAGAACTAGCGGGAGACCCTACGGATGAGCAGTTCTTC
TRBD1	-	TRBV5-1	TRBJ2-1	CASSEGGDEQFF	TGCGCCAGCAGCGAAGGGGGCGATGAGCAGTTCTTC
-	few	TRBV2	TRBJ2-6	CASSVAAGANVLTF	TGTGCCAGCAGTGTAGCGGCCGGGGCCAACGTCCTGACTTTC
-	-	TRBV13	TRBJ2-7	CASSPPRGEQYF	TGTGCCAGCAGCCCCCCCCGGGGCGAGCAGTACTTC
-	-	TRBV9	TRBJ2-6	CASSVSPRFSGANVLTF	TGTGCCAGCAGCGTATCCCCCAGGTTCTCTGGGGCCAACGTCCTGACTTTC
-	-	TRBV9	TRBJ2-1	CASSSGAGADEQFF	TGTGCCAGCAGCTCAGGGGCCGGCGCGGATGAGCAGTTCTTC
-	-	TRBV1	TRBJ2-6	CTSSGQCAQSRANVLTF	TGCACCAGCAGTGGTCAGTGTGCACAAAGTCGGGCCAACGTCCTGACTTTC
TRBD2	-	TRBV9	TRBJ2-2	CASSVATGGPGTGELFF	TGTGCCAGCAGCGTAGCTACGGGAGGGCCCGGCACCGGGGAGCTGTTTTTT
TRBD1	-	TRBV7-2	TRBJ2-7	CASSPDRSSYEQYF	TGTGCCAGCAGCCCGGACAGGAGCTCTTACGAGCAGTACTTC